This T cell receptor beta chain was sequenced in a study of T cell responses to AZD1222 COVID-19 vaccine. Repertoires were generated with immunoSEQ multiplex PCR, while TCRdb's copy carries only in-frame clones and drops some. The sample records approximately 100,000 clones, about 87% being singletons. Trimming took 4 bases from V and 4 from J; bases not matched to a gene: 2. This CDR3 spans 13 amino acids. Germline CDR1 is MDHEN and CDR2 is SYDVKM. The clonotype comes from an adult in good health. This chain uses TRBV28 with TRBJ1-1; 8 bases match TRBD1. This specimen consisted of peripheral blood, obtained on day 0 of AZD1222 vaccination. For the CDR3, the DNA is TGTGCCAGCAGTTCCGGACAGGGCACTGAAGCTTTCTTT. Protein product: CASSSGQGTEAFF. The variable domain in full, completed from reference TRBV28 and TRBJ1-1, reads DVKVTQSSRYLVKRTGEKVFLECVQDMDHENMFWYRQDPGLGLRLIYFSYDVKMKEKGDIPEGYSVSREKKERFSLILESASTNQTSMYLCASSSGQGTEAFFGQGTRLTVV.